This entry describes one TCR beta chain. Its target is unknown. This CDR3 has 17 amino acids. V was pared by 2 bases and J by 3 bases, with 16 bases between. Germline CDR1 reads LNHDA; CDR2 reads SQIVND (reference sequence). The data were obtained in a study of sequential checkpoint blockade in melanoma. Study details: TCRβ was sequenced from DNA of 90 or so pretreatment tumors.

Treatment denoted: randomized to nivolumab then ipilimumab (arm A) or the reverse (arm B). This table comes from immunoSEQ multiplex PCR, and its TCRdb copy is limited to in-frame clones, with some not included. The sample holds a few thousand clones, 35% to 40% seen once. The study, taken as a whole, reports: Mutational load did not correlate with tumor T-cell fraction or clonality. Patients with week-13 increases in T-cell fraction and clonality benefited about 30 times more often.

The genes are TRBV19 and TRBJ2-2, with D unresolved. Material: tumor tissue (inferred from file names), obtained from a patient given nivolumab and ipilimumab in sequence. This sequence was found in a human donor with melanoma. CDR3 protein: CASSIIKAEPDTGELFF. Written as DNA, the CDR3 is TGTGCCAGTAGTATAATTAAGGCCGAACCGGACACCGGGGAGCTGTTTTTT.